Presented here are 10 T cell receptor beta chains from one specimen sequenced in a study of vaccination and CD4 T cells after COVID-19. The Oncomine TCR Beta short-read assay was applied to DNA of cultured CD4+ T cells. TCRdb reprocessed the PCR reads via MiXCR and lists one record per CDR3 protein. The data hold 15,000 or so distinct CDR3 sequences, with around 75% observed a single time. As to treatment: roughly ten-day PBMC culture with coronavirus spike peptide pools or control peptides (ViraFEST assay). For these receptors, no antigen is known. Material for sequencing was CD4+ T cells from blood, cultured in vitro. These receptors originate from a human donor who had recovered from COVID-19.

The table lists this clonotype with a count of one. The chain couples TRBV2 to TRBJ2-5; either TRBD1 or TRBD2 may supply D (6 bases each). The V end lost 6 bases, the J end lost 4 bases, and 18 bases lay between the germline ends. The CDR3 has 15 amino acids. Germline CDR1 reads SNHLY; CDR2 reads FYNNEI. The CDR3 loop is CASRGTRGVGETQYF. The DNA for the CDR3 is TGTGCCAGCAGAGGTACTAGGGGGGTCGGAGAGACCCAGTACTTC.

The CDR3 bases are TGTGCCTGGAGTGTATCGGGGTTTTATGGCTACACCTTC. Translating it yields CAWSVSGFYGYTF. This chain connects TRBV30 to TRBJ1-2; D unresolved. Trimming stripped 0 bases from V and 5 bases from J, with 10 bases between. Germline CDR1 GTSNPN, CDR2 SVGIG (reference sequence). The CDR3 runs to 13 residues.

The V and J genes are TRBV20-1 and TRBJ2-3; D is unclear. The germline gives CDR1 DFQATT, CDR2 SNEGSKA (reference sequence). This CDR3 region has 10 residues. V was clipped by 3 bases and J by 6 bases, with 4 bases between them. The CDR3 DNA sequence: TGCAGTGCTAGTATGGATACGCAGTATTTT. It encodes CSASMDTQYF.

This clonotype was recorded once. This chain connects TRBV20-1 to TRBJ2-1; 10 positions match TRBD2. This CDR3 contains 15 residues. Trimming removed 1 base from V and 7 bases from J; junction bases left unmatched: 7. Germline assignment: CDR1 DFQATT and CDR2 SNEGSKA (reference sequence). The CDR3 protein is CSARVGLAGVNEQFF. CDR3 in DNA: TGCAGTGCTAGAGTGGGGCTAGCGGGAGTGAATGAGCAGTTCTTC.

The V gene is TRBV20-1, the J gene TRBJ2-5; D may match TRBD1 or TRBD2 (7 bases each). This CDR3 has 13 residues. In germline, CDR1 is DFQATT, CDR2 SNEGSKA (reference sequence). Trimming removed 5 bases at V and 4 bases at J, with 14 bases between. The CDR3 protein is CSAVTGEGETQYF. Written as DNA, the CDR3 is TGCAGTGCTGTAACAGGGGAGGGAGAGACCCAGTACTTC.

This clonotype was seen a few times. The chain carries TRBV27 and TRBJ1-2; D might be TRBD1 (6 bases). The CDR3 consists of 13 residues. CDR1 and CDR2 from the germline V gene are MNHEY and SMNVEV (reference sequence). With 6 bases removed from V and 8 bases from J, the gap between germline ends came to 16 bases. The CDR3 loop is CASRNRDSRGYTF. CDR3 DNA sequence: TGTGCCAGCAGGAACAGGGATTCTCGGGGCTACACCTTC.

In its sample, this clonotype ranks as medium-sized. The chain couples TRBV12-3 or TRBV12-4 to TRBJ1-5; TRBD1 matches at 10 bases. The CDR3 totals 21 residues. Germline trimming cut 3 bases from V and 7 bases from J; bases unmatched to any gene: 24. CDR3 nucleotides: TGTGCCAGCAGTTTCCGGTCTCCCCTCCGGGACAGGGGTATGTACGGGCAGCCCCAGCATTTT. Translating it yields CASSFRSPLRDRGMYGQPQHF.

This clonotype occurred once. The gene calls are TRBV6-1 and TRBJ1-2; the match to TRBD1 covers 8 bases. Germline V CDR1 and CDR2: MNHNS, SASEGT. The junction had 6 bases not matched to a gene; V was cut back by 6 bases and J by 9 bases. The CDR3 spans 12 residues. In DNA, the CDR3 is TGTGCCAGCAGGAGCGGGACAGGAAGCTACACCTTC. It codes for CASRSGTGSYTF.

The rearrangement uses TRBV6-1 and TRBJ1-2; a weak D match, TRBD1 (5 bases). The CDR3 is 14 amino acids. CDR1 and CDR2 from the germline V gene are MNHNS and SASEGT. The V end was cut by 6 bases, the J end by 7 bases, with 18 bases between. The CDR3 region is CASRVTWGDSGYTF. The CDR3 DNA is TGTGCCAGCAGGGTTACGTGGGGGGATAGTGGCTACACCTTC.

V usage is TRBV20-1 and J usage is TRBJ1-2; 7 nucleotides agree with TRBD1. The CDR3 is made up of 15 amino acids. Per the germline V gene, CDR1 is DFQATT and CDR2 is SNEGSKA (reference sequence). V dropped 3 bases and J dropped 6; count of bases not matched to a gene: 13. As DNA, the CDR3 is TGCAGTGCTAGGGTAAGACAGGGATCGCCTCATGGCTACACCTTC. Translation: CSARVRQGSPHGYTF.